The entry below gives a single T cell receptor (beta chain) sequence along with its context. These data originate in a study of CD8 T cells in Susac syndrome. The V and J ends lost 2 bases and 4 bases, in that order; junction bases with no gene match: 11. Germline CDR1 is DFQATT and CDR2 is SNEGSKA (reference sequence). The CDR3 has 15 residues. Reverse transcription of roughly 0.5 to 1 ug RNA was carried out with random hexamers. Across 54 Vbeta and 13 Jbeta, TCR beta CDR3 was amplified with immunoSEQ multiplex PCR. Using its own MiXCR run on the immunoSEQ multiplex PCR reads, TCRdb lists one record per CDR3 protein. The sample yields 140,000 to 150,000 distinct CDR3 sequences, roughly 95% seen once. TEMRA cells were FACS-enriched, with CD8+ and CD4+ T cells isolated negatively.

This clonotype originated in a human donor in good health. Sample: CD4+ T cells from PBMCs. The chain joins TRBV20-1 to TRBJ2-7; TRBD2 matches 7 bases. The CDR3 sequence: CSARLPRGRDYEQYF. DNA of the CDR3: TGCAGTGCTAGACTCCCACGGGGGAGGGATTACGAGCAGTACTTC.